A single sample gave rise to the 26 T cell receptor beta chains below, sequenced in a study of OX40 agonist ivuxolimab in advanced cancers. The receptor library was made with the immunoSEQ multiplex PCR assay. TCRdb limited this immuneACCESS table to in-frame rearrangements with V and J called. A share of clones is missing; checked studies link under half to unresolved V genes, and the rest is unexplained. The sample table records 55,000 to 75,000 clones; about 90% of these occur just once. Roughly 1.3% of the sample rests with the top ten. The sample was CD4+ or CD8+ T cells sorted from blood, taken in a trial of the OX40 agonist ivuxolimab. All receptors come from an adult with an advanced solid tumor such as melanoma, head and neck, liver or kidney cancer.

This chain uses TRBV5-1 with TRBJ2-7; D perhaps matches TRBD2 (5 bases). V was trimmed by 7 bases and J by 1 base, leaving 18 bases between them. This CDR3 has 15 amino acids. The V gene's germline CDR1 is SGHRS and CDR2 YFSETQ. The CDR3 is CASSFGGGVSYEQYF. The CDR3 DNA reads TGCGCCAGCTCATTCGGAGGAGGAGTATCCTACGAGCAGTACTTC.

The J gene is TRBJ1-1, the V gene TRBV6-6, with D tentatively TRBD1 (5 bases). V dropped 7 bases and J dropped 2 bases, with 14 bases sitting between them. The CDR3 has 14 residues. Germline loops: CDR1 MNHNY, CDR2 SVGAGI (reference sequence). CDR3 in amino acids: CASTLSGGNTEAFF. CDR3 in DNA: TGTGCCAGCACCCTATCCGGGGGAAACACTGAAGCTTTCTTT.

The V call is TRBV2, the J call TRBJ1-5; 8 bases are a match to TRBD1. V trimming: 4 bases; J trimming: 6 bases; junction bases outside the gene matches: 5. CDR1 is SNHLY and CDR2 is FYNNEI in the germline V gene. The CDR3 has 14 residues. Here the CDR3 reads CASSGTGKAQPQHF. DNA of the CDR3: TGTGCCAGCAGTGGGACAGGGAAGGCTCAGCCCCAGCATTTT.

This chain uses TRBV19 with TRBJ2-7; 13 bases align to TRBD2. The CDR3 runs 17 residues. The V gene end was trimmed by 3 bases and the J gene end by 6 bases; junction bases not matched to a gene: 11. Germline loops: CDR1 LNHDA, CDR2 SQIVND (reference sequence). DNA of the CDR3: TGTGCCAGTAGTATCGCCGGACTAGCGGGAGACCTATCCGAGCAGTACTTC. This gives the protein CASSIAGLAGDLSEQYF.

The genes are TRBV9 and TRBJ1-1; 8 bases fit TRBD1. From germline, CDR1 is SGDLS and CDR2 YYNGEE. The length of the CDR3 is 15 residues. V dropped 4 bases and J dropped 3; count of bases not matched to a gene: 8. CDR3 bases: TGTGCCAGCAGCCCGACAGGGGAAAGGCACACTGAAGCTTTCTTT. It encodes CASSPTGERHTEAFF.

The V call is TRBV5-1, the J call TRBJ2-5, with 8 nucleotides matching TRBD2. Gene TRBJ2-7 matches the end of the DNA better, so the J call may be wrong. The CDR3 has 14 amino acids. Germline values: CDR1 SGHRS, CDR2 YFSETQ. CDR3 in amino acids: CASSSTSEYYEQYF. Here the CDR3 DNA reads TGCGCCAGCAGCTCGACTAGCGAGTACTACGAGCAGTACTTC.

The chain combines TRBV5-6 with TRBJ1-4, with a tentative D call TRBD1 (5 bases). The germline V gene has CDR1 SGHDT and CDR2 YYEEEE. Trimming removed 2 bases from V and 8 bases from J, with 13 bases in between. CDR3 length: 14 amino acids. The CDR3 DNA reads as TGTGCCAGCAGCTTAGGGACTGCCAGAGAAAAACTGTTTTTT. Translated, it gives CASSLGTAREKLFF.

CDR3 DNA sequence: TGCGCCAGCAGCTTGGCCTCGGGACAGGGGGCGGAGGGCTACACCTTC. It yields the protein CASSLASGQGAEGYTF. The chain carries TRBV5-1 and TRBJ1-2, with 12 nucleotides matching TRBD1. The CDR3 has 16 residues. V lost 0 bases to trimming and J lost 8 bases; unmatched junction nucleotides: 8. Germline-derived CDR1 and CDR2 are SGHRS and YFSETQ.

This clone was detected only once. The J gene is TRBJ2-7, the V gene TRBV6-1, with D perhaps TRBD1 (5 bases). The CDR3 is made up of 12 amino acids. The germline CDR1 and CDR2 sequences are MNHNS and SASEGT. Between the trimmed V and J ends, which lost 6 bases and 3 bases, there was a span of 9 bases. CDR3 residues: CASSGDSYEQYF. The CDR3 bases are TGTGCCAGCAGCGGAGACAGCTACGAGCAGTACTTC.

The chain joins TRBV7-2 to TRBJ1-1; weak D call: TRBD1 (6 bases). This CDR3 region has 14 residues. V gave up 3 bases and J gave up 7 bases, with 15 bases separating them. CDR1 and CDR2 from the germline V gene are SGHTA and FQGNSA. CDR3 region: CASSFSGQRHEAFF. The CDR3 DNA reads as TGTGCCAGCAGCTTCAGCGGACAGAGACATGAAGCTTTCTTT.

This clone came up once. The chain couples TRBV5-1 to TRBJ2-7; D is perhaps TRBD1 (6 bases). The CDR3 runs 14 residues. V was clipped by 2 bases and J by 3 bases, with 12 bases between them. Germline CDR1 reads SGHRS; CDR2 reads YFSETQ. In DNA, the CDR3 is TGCGCCAGCAGCTTCTCCGGGACACACTACGAGCAGTACTTC. Residues: CASSFSGTHYEQYF.

This clone was detected a few times. The rearrangement joins TRBV19 to TRBJ2-2; D may be TRBD2 (5 bases). The CDR3 totals 13 residues. Deletions cut 2 bases from V and 7 bases from J, with 8 bases between. The germline CDR1 and CDR2 sequences are LNHDA and SQIVND (reference sequence). In DNA form, the CDR3 reads TGTGCCAGTAGTATACGAGGGATCGGGGAGCTGTTTTTT. Translating it yields CASSIRGIGELFF.

The chain carries TRBV7-2 and TRBJ1-5; 7 bases map to TRBD1. The CDR3 spans 15 residues. Germline V gene data show CDR1 as SGHTA and CDR2 as FQGNSA. The V and J ends lost 5 bases and 7 bases, in that order; junction bases with no gene match: 11. This CDR3 reads CASSTTGTDNQPQHF. CDR3 bases: TGTGCCAGCAGCACGACCGGGACAGATAACCAGCCCCAGCATTTT.

The V gene is TRBV2, the J gene TRBJ2-7; TRBD1 matches 7 bases. Trimming took 8 bases from V and 0 from J; bases not matched to a gene: 7. The CDR3 covers 14 residues. CDR1 SNHLY and CDR2 FYNNEI come from the germline V gene. The CDR3 reads CASVRDSNSYEQYF. Here the CDR3 DNA reads TGTGCCAGCGTACGGGACAGCAACTCCTACGAGCAGTACTTC.

The chain recombines TRBV7-9 with TRBJ1-1, with D uncertain. Trimming shortened V by 4 bases and J by 1 base, and 13 bases separated the two germline ends. Germline CDR1 reads SEHNR; CDR2 reads FQNEAQ (reference sequence). This CDR3 region has 15 residues. The CDR3 coding sequence is TGTGCCAGCAGCTCTCGCTGGGTGGGGAACACTGAAGCTTTCTTT. Its protein product is CASSSRWVGNTEAFF.

The rearrangement uses TRBV19 and TRBJ2-7, with 7 bases lining up with TRBD1. The CDR3 runs 14 residues. Germline CDR1 LNHDA, CDR2 SQIVND (reference sequence). The junction had 8 bases not matched to a gene; V was cut back by 8 bases and J by 1 base. This CDR3 is CASSRDRNSYEQYF. The DNA for the CDR3 is TGTGCCAGTTCCCGGGACAGAAATTCCTACGAGCAGTACTTC.

The chain is built from TRBV10-2 and TRBJ1-5; the D gene is possibly TRBD1 (6 bases). The CDR3 loop spans 15 amino acids. The germline CDR1 and CDR2 sequences are WSHSY and SAAADI. Trimming removed 3 bases from V and 3 bases from J, with 12 bases in between. CDR3 sequence (DNA): TGCGCCAGCAGTGAAGGGGGGATACCCAATCAGCCCCAGCATTTT. It translates to CASSEGGIPNQPQHF.

This clone was observed once. The gene calls are TRBV30 and TRBJ1-1; D is perhaps TRBD1 (5 bases). From germline, CDR1 is GTSNPN and CDR2 SVGIG (reference sequence). V lost 2 bases, J lost 5 bases, and 9 bases lay in between. This CDR3 contains 12 residues. The CDR3 sequence is CAWSKGKTEAFF. CDR3 sequence (DNA): TGTGCCTGGAGTAAGGGGAAAACTGAAGCTTTCTTT. Filled out from reference TRBV30 and TRBJ1-1, the complete variable domain reads SQTIHQWPATLVQPVGSPLSLECTVEGTSNPNLYWYRQAAGRGLQLLFYSVGIGQISSEVPQNLSASRPQDRQFILSSKKLLLSDSGFYLCAWSKGKTEAFFGQGTRLTVV.

The gene calls are TRBV27 and TRBJ1-5; D is unclear. The CDR3 contains 15 residues. Trimming cost V 0 bases and J 2 bases, with 8 bases left between them. From germline, CDR1 is MNHEY and CDR2 SMNVEV (reference sequence). The CDR3 DNA is TGTGCCAGCAGTTTATCAGCGTCGGGCAATCAGCCCCAGCATTTT. As protein: CASSLSASGNQPQHF.

The chain joins TRBV19 to TRBJ2-5; TRBD1 aligns across 10 bases. The germline V gene encodes CDR1 LNHDA and CDR2 SQIVND (reference sequence). This CDR3 has 15 amino acids. Losses at the gene ends were 5 bases for V and 5 bases for J; bases not matched to a gene: 8. CDR3 sequence (DNA): TGTGCCAGTAGTGGGTGGACAGGGGGGTTCGAGACCCAGTACTTC. Protein sequence: CASSGWTGGFETQYF.

The rearrangement joins TRBV28 to TRBJ2-2, with D possibly being TRBD1 (6 bases). Germline CDR1 is MDHEN and CDR2 is SYDVKM. V lost 5 bases and J 5 bases, leaving 15 bases between the germline ends. This CDR3 comprises 15 residues. The CDR3 DNA reads as TGTGCCAGCAGTCCCCACTCAGGGGCGACCGGGGAGCTGTTTTTT. It specifies CASSPHSGATGELFF.

The chain couples TRBV2 to TRBJ2-6; TRBD2 agrees at 12 bases. The CDR3 contains 18 residues. Germline loops: CDR1 SNHLY, CDR2 FYNNEI. J gave up 0 bases and V 7 bases, and 7 bases lay outside the gene matches. The CDR3 DNA is TGTGCCAGCAATGGACTAGCGGGAACCATCTCTGGGGCCAACGTCCTGACTTTC. This gives the protein CASNGLAGTISGANVLTF.

Note on this clone: One end of the junction fails to match germline, which may point to a read error. The chain uses TRBV6-1 and TRBJ1-5; D is uncertain. CDR3 length: 13 amino acids. The germline gives CDR1 MNHNS, CDR2 SASEGT. Here the CDR3 reads CASSRGSDQPQHF. The CDR3 DNA reads TGTGCCAGCAGCCGGGGTAGCGATCAGCCCCAGCATTTT.

This chain connects TRBV5-1 to TRBJ2-3, with D perhaps TRBD1 or TRBD2 (5 bases each). V was pared by 6 bases and J by 2 bases, with 13 bases between. The CDR3 totals 14 residues. Germline V gene data show CDR1 as SGHRS and CDR2 as YFSETQ. CDR3 sequence reads: CASNSGTVTDTQYF. The CDR3 DNA sequence: TGCGCCAGCAACTCAGGGACCGTCACAGATACGCAGTATTTT.

V gene TRBV9 combines with J gene TRBJ2-5; 10 bases match TRBD1. The CDR3 length is 14 residues. The J segment lost 5 bases and the V segment lost 3 bases, leaving 4 bases of the junction unmatched. The germline gives CDR1 SGDLS, CDR2 YYNGEE. CDR3 DNA: TGTGCCAGCAGCGGACAGGGGGCGGGGGAGACCCAGTACTTC. The encoded protein is CASSGQGAGETQYF. The full variable domain, rest sourced from reference TRBV9 and TRBJ2-5, is DSGVTQTPKHLITATGQRVTLRCSPRSGDLSVYWYQQSLDQGLQFLIQYYNGEERAKGNILERFSAQQFPDLHSELNLSSLELGDSALYFCASSGQGAGETQYFGPGTRLLVL.

This chain connects TRBV18 to TRBJ1-1; D unclear. CDR1 is KGHSH and CDR2 is LQKENI in the germline V gene. This CDR3 has 13 residues. V was clipped by 2 bases and J by 5 bases, with 9 bases between them. CDR3 loop: CASSPGVGTEAFF. The DNA of the CDR3 is TGTGCCAGCTCACCAGGGGTTGGGACTGAAGCTTTCTTT. The full variable domain, with the rest looked up from reference TRBV18 and TRBJ1-1, is NAGVMQNPRHLVRRRGQEARLRCSPMKGHSHVYWYRQLPEEGLKFMVYLQKENIIDESGMPKERFSAEFPKEGPSILRIQQVVRGDSAAYFCASSPGVGTEAFFGQGTRLTVV.